One and the same sample provided the 20 T cell receptor beta chains below, sequenced in a study of blood T cell repertoires in COVID-19. TCRdb's copy holds only in-frame clones and misses some; the assay was immunoSEQ multiplex PCR. The table lists around 400,000 clones, roughly nine tenths of them singletons. The sample was PBMCs or T cells enriched from blood (not recorded which). The receptors come from a woman aged 40 to 50 who had been exposed to COVID-19.

The chain links TRBV7-9 to TRBJ1-1; 9 bases match TRBD1. CDR3 length equals 15 residues. Per the germline V gene, CDR1 is SEHNR and CDR2 is FQNEAQ (reference sequence). Germline trimming cut 5 bases from V and 2 bases from J; bases unmatched to any gene: 6. In DNA, the CDR3 is TGTGCCAGCAGCGACCAGGGACAGGGTAACACTGAAGCTTTCTTT. Amino acid sequence: CASSDQGQGNTEAFF.

V is TRBV7-6 and J is TRBJ2-3, with D maybe TRBD1 (6 bases). This CDR3 is 15 amino acids long. V was clipped by 2 bases and J by 3 bases, with 12 bases between them. The V gene's germline CDR1 is SGHVS and CDR2 FNYEAQ. This chain's CDR3 is CASSLRFRGTDTQYF. Here the CDR3 DNA reads TGTGCCAGCAGCTTACGTTTCAGGGGTACAGATACGCAGTATTTT.

The V and J genes are TRBV5-1 and TRBJ1-1, with 7 bases that match TRBD1. V dropped 4 bases and J dropped 6; count of bases not matched to a gene: 6. The germline CDR1 and CDR2 sequences are SGHRS and YFSETQ. This CDR3 has 13 residues. Here the CDR3 reads CASSRGPDSEAFF. The DNA of the CDR3 is TGCGCCAGCAGCAGGGGGCCAGACTCTGAAGCTTTCTTT. The entire variable domain, with the rest obtained from reference TRBV5-1 and TRBJ1-1, is as follows: KAGVTQTPRYLIKTRGQQVTLSCSPISGHRSVSWYQQTPGQGLQFLFEYFSETQRNKGNFPGRFSGRQFSNSRSEMNVSTLELGDSALYLCASSRGPDSEAFFGQGTRLTVV.

The chain links TRBV5-1 to TRBJ2-7; tentative D call: TRBD2 (6 bases). The CDR3 consists of 13 residues. Trimming took off 2 bases at V and 4 bases at J, with 10 bases between the two ends. Per germline, CDR1 SGHRS and CDR2 YFSETQ. DNA for the CDR3: TGCGCCAGCAGCTTCGGGGGAGTGTACGAGCAGTACTTC. Amino acid sequence: CASSFGGVYEQYF.

CDR3 in amino acids: CASGKDRGEAFF. The CDR3 coding sequence is TGTGCTAGTGGCAAGGACAGGGGCGAAGCTTTCTTT. The chain uses TRBV12-5 and TRBJ1-1, with TRBD1 matching over 9 bases. CDR1 is LGHNT and CDR2 is FRNRAP in the germline V gene. V shed 6 bases and J 8 bases; nucleotides not matched to a gene: 4. This CDR3 is built from 12 residues.

This sequence joins TRBV5-1 and TRBJ2-2; 10 nucleotides line up with TRBD2. The CDR3 is 17 amino acids. Losses at the gene ends were 0 bases for V and 5 bases for J; bases not matched to a gene: 7. Germline CDR1 SGHRS, CDR2 YFSETQ. CDR3 residues: CASSLVPSGGRTGELFF. CDR3 sequence (DNA): TGCGCCAGCAGCTTGGTACCTAGCGGGGGTCGTACCGGGGAGCTGTTTTTT.

The V and J genes are TRBV19 and TRBJ2-7; 7 positions agree with TRBD1. Germline CDR1 is LNHDA and CDR2 is SQIVND (reference sequence). This CDR3 comprises 15 residues. V shed 4 bases, J shed 0 bases, and the junction held 6 bases outside the gene matches. The CDR3 coding sequence is TGTGCCAGTAGTACTTGGACAGGTGGCTCCTACGAGCAGTACTTC. Its translation: CASSTWTGGSYEQYF.

The chain employs TRBV11-3 and TRBJ1-1, with D hard to call. V lost 5 bases and J 1 base, leaving 14 bases between the germline ends. Germline CDR1 is SGHNT and CDR2 is YENEEA. The CDR3 contains 15 residues. DNA of the CDR3: TGTGCCAGCAGCCCTCGAGGGATTGGGAACACTGAAGCTTTCTTT. This gives the protein CASSPRGIGNTEAFF.

The genes are TRBV7-9 and TRBJ1-4; TRBD1 might be the D (6 bases). Trimming stripped 2 bases from V and 5 bases from J, with 21 bases between. Germline V gene lookup returns CDR1 SEHNR and CDR2 FQNEAQ (reference sequence). The CDR3 sequence is 18 residues long. CDR3 amino acids: CASSLRGGTTERNEKLFF. The CDR3 region has the DNA TGTGCCAGCAGCTTACGGGGGGGCACAACAGAAAGGAATGAAAAACTGTTTTTT.

This clone was seen a handful of times. This sequence joins TRBV7-9 and TRBJ1-4; no reliable D call. Between the trimmed V and J ends, which lost 0 bases and 1 base, there was a span of 6 bases. Germline V lookup: CDR1 SEHNR, CDR2 FQNEAQ (reference sequence). The CDR3 has 15 residues. For the CDR3, the DNA is TGTGCCAGCAGCTTAGCTCGGGAAACTAATGAAAAACTGTTTTTT. Its protein product is CASSLARETNEKLFF.

This chain joins TRBV13 and TRBJ1-3; unclear D gene. The CDR3 sequence is 12 residues long. CDR1 is PRHDT, CDR2 FYEKMQ, per germline (reference sequence). V shed 5 bases and J shed 11 bases, with 13 bases lying between them. In DNA, the CDR3 is TGTGCCAGCAGCCTCACTCCGCCCGCCATATATTTT. This codes for CASSLTPPAIYF.

V is TRBV3-1 (or the pseudogene TRBV3-2) and J is TRBJ1-1; D is unclear. Germline CDR1 reads LGHDT; CDR2 reads YNNKEL (reference sequence). V was clipped by 1 base and J by 5 bases, with 11 bases between them. This CDR3 is built from 14 residues. CDR3 loop: CASSQGSGGTEAFF. CDR3 nucleotides: TGTGCCAGCAGCCAAGGGTCGGGCGGGACTGAAGCTTTCTTT.

V usage is TRBV21-1 and J usage is TRBJ1-5; TRBD1, the table's D call, was not compared with the DNA. TRBV21-1 corresponds to a pseudogene. The CDR3 runs 15 residues. CDR3 loop: CASPTFGTENQPQHF. CDR3 in DNA: TGTGCCAGCCCCACGTTTGGGACAGAGAATCAGCCCCAGCATTTT.

The rearrangement links TRBV5-5 to TRBJ1-5; no firm D call. CDR1 is SGHKS, CDR2 YYEKEE, per germline (reference sequence). V lost 5 bases, J lost 7 bases, and 13 bases lay in between. The length of the CDR3 is 13 residues. CDR3 nucleotide sequence: TGTGCCAGCAGTCAAACACCAGGACAGCCCCAGCATTTT. Its translation: CASSQTPGQPQHF.

The V gene is TRBV19, the J gene TRBJ1-6, with TRBD1 matching over 7 bases. In germline, CDR1 is LNHDA, CDR2 SQIVND (reference sequence). The CDR3 is made up of 15 amino acids. V shed 7 bases, J shed 2 bases, and the junction held 5 bases outside the gene matches. CDR3 nucleotides: TGTGCCAGTACCTTACAGGGGCCCTATAATTCACCCCTCCACTTT. This sequence encodes CASTLQGPYNSPLHF. The whole variable domain, filled in from reference TRBV19 and TRBJ1-6, reads DGGITQSPKYLFRKEGQNVTLSCEQNLNHDAMYWYRQDPGQGLRLIYYSQIVNDFQKGDIAEGYSVSREKKESFPLTVTSAQKNPTAFYLCASTLQGPYNSPLHFGNGTRLTVT.

This clone appeared a few times. The chain recombines TRBV5-6 with TRBJ1-1, with TRBD1 as a possible D gene (6 bases). This CDR3 contains 15 residues. Germline values: CDR1 SGHDT, CDR2 YYEEEE. V was trimmed by 0 bases and J by 3 bases, leaving 12 bases between them. The CDR3, as DNA: TGTGCCAGCAGCTTGGGGGGGCCTGGGGACACTGAAGCTTTCTTT. Amino acids: CASSLGGPGDTEAFF. Based on the CDR3 plus reference TRBV5-6 and TRBJ1-1, the full variable domain is DAGVTQSPTHLIKTRGQQVTLRCSPKSGHDTVSWYQQALGQGPQFIFQYYEEEERQRGNFPDRFSGHQFPNYSSELNVNALLLGDSALYLCASSLGGPGDTEAFFGQGTRLTVV.

A single count supports this clone. The chain joins TRBV7-2 to TRBJ2-3, with 10 bases identical to TRBD2. The CDR3 runs to 15 residues. Germline trimming cut 1 base from V and 9 bases from J; bases unmatched to any gene: 7. Germline values: CDR1 SGHTA, CDR2 FQGNSA. The CDR3 loop reads CASSLEAGGPGTQYF. In nucleotides, the CDR3 is TGTGCCAGCAGCTTAGAAGCGGGAGGGCCGGGAACGCAGTATTTT.

This clone was seen at least ten times. Distinct nucleotide sequences in the sample also encode this CDR3. This chain connects TRBV5-6 to TRBJ2-1, with 7 bases aligning to TRBD1. Germline loops: CDR1 SGHDT, CDR2 YYEEEE. The CDR3 contains 15 residues. V shed 5 bases and J 2 bases; nucleotides not matched to a gene: 7. The CDR3 nucleotides read TGTGCCAGCAGTTTTGGAGACAGGGCCTACAATGAGCAGTTCTTC. Protein: CASSFGDRAYNEQFF. Combining the CDR3 with reference TRBV5-6 and TRBJ2-1 gives the whole variable domain DAGVTQSPTHLIKTRGQQVTLRCSPKSGHDTVSWYQQALGQGPQFIFQYYEEEERQRGNFPDRFSGHQFPNYSSELNVNALLLGDSALYLCASSFGDRAYNEQFFGPGTRLTVL.

The V gene is TRBV5-1, the J gene TRBJ1-1, with TRBD1 identical over 8 bases. With 1 base clipped from V and 3 bases from J, the junction kept 8 bases outside the gene matches. The germline gives CDR1 SGHRS, CDR2 YFSETQ. This CDR3 spans 16 amino acids. CDR3 nucleotides: TGCGCCAGCAGCTTGAAAACGGGACAGGCGGACACTGAAGCTTTCTTT. It specifies CASSLKTGQADTEAFF. Based on the CDR3 plus reference TRBV5-1 and TRBJ1-1, the full variable domain is KAGVTQTPRYLIKTRGQQVTLSCSPISGHRSVSWYQQTPGQGLQFLFEYFSETQRNKGNFPGRFSGRQFSNSRSEMNVSTLELGDSALYLCASSLKTGQADTEAFFGQGTRLTVV.

This chain connects TRBV11-2 to TRBJ1-2, with 7 bases lining up with TRBD1. The germline V gene has CDR1 SGHAT and CDR2 FQNNGV. The V segment lost 8 bases and the J segment 5 bases; nucleotides outside the gene matches: 2. The CDR3 has 11 amino acids. The CDR3: CASGRGYGYTF. The CDR3, as DNA: TGTGCCAGCGGCAGGGGGTATGGCTACACCTTC. Full variable domain (rest looked up from reference TRBV11-2 and TRBJ1-2): EAGVAQSPRYKIIEKRQSVAFWCNPISGHATLYWYQQILGQGPKLLIQFQNNGVVDDSQLPKDRFSAERLKGVDSTLKIQPAKLEDSAVYLCASGRGYGYTFGSGTRLTVV.